The present entry profiles one TCR beta chain with its context. The antigen is unknown. The sample belongs to a study of T cells in Graves' hyperthyroidism and ophthalmopathy. Study-level points and caveats: Using 13 V-J features, a model discriminated ophthalmopathy from stable hyperthyroidism. Blood shared most expanded thyroid clonotypes above 0.001.

The germline V gene has CDR1 SGDLS and CDR2 YYNGEE. This CDR3 is built from 18 residues. V shed 3 bases, J shed 3 bases, and the junction held 13 bases outside the gene matches. Amplification of TCR beta CDR3 regions was performed using RNA transcripts as template. TCR CDR3 regions were first amplified by RT-PCR with HTBI primers. TCRdb fed the multiplex PCR reads into MiXCR, producing one record per CDR3 protein. The repertoire has about 640,000 distinct CDR3 sequences, more than 20% of them found once; the top ten carry 30% to 40%. In making diagnoses, clinical symptoms, serum thyroxine and TRAb, thyroid ultrasound and orbital computed tomography were all used.

The V gene is TRBV9, the J gene TRBJ2-2; 8 bases are a match to TRBD1. The specimen sequenced was blood. This TCR came from a young man with Graves' ophthalmopathy. The CDR3 region has the DNA TGTGCCAGCAGCGCGACCCCATGGACAGGGCCCCACACCGGGGAGCTGTTTTTT. Translation gives CASSATPWTGPHTGELFF.